The entry below gives a single T cell receptor (beta chain) sequence along with its context. Its antigen is not known. These data are taken from a study of T cell responses to AZD1222 COVID-19 vaccine. Study-wide results and limits: Researchers took repertoire samples only after the peak T cell response had come.

V lost 0 bases and J 1 base, leaving 6 bases between the germline ends. This CDR3 is built from 14 residues. Germline CDR1 MNHEY, CDR2 SMNVEV (reference sequence). This table comes from immunoSEQ multiplex PCR, and its TCRdb copy is limited to in-frame clones, with some not included. The sample lists 80,000 or so clones, around 80% occurring once. The sequence came from an adult who received the MenACWY meningococcal vaccine as a control. The J gene is TRBJ1-1, the V gene TRBV27; D ambiguous. The sample here was peripheral blood, taken 28 days after the second dose of the MenACWY control vaccine. DNA of the CDR3: TGTGCCAGCAGTTTATCGGCAGAGAACACTGAAGCTTTCTTT. This codes for CASSLSAENTEAFF.